This record looks at one T cell receptor beta chain sequence and its context. The data derive from a study of shared clonotypes between healthy human individuals. Profiled with immunoSEQ multiplex PCR; TCRdb holds only in-frame clones, not every one. Here the sample spans under 750,000 clones, 55% to 80% being singletons. The CDR3 contains 14 residues. Trimming removed 1 base from V and 5 bases from J; junction bases left unmatched: 4. Germline V gene sequence: CDR1 SGHRS, CDR2 YFSETQ. The sample comprised memory CD4+ T cells sorted from blood. Subset in this sample: CD45RA-negative fraction. The chain recombines TRBV5-1 with TRBJ2-3; TRBD2 matches at 7 bases. The TCR sequence derives from a woman aged 30 to 39 in good health. CDR3 region: CASSLLAGEDTQYF. As DNA, the CDR3 is TGCGCCAGCAGCTTGCTGGCGGGAGAAGATACGCAGTATTTT.